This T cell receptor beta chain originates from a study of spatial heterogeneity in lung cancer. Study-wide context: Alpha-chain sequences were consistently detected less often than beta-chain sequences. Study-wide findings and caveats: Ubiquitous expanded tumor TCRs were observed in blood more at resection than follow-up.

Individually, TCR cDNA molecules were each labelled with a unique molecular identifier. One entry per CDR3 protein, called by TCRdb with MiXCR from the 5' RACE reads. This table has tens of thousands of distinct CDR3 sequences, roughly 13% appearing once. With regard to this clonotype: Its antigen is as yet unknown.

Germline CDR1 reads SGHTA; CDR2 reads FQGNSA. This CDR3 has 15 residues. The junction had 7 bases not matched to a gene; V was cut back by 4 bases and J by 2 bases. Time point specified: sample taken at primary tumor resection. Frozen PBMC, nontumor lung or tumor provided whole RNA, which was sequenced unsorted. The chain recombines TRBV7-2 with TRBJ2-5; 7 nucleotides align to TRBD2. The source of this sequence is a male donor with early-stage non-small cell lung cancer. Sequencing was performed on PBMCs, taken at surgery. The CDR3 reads CASSSTSLVQETQYF. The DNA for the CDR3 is TGTGCCAGCAGCTCGACTAGCTTGGTACAAGAGACCCAGTACTTC.